This T cell receptor (beta chain) comes out of a study of blood T cell repertoires in COVID-19. About the study: Samples taken during acute and convalescent COVID-19 were collected in the United States, Italy and Spain. T cells, B-cell-depleted T cells, or PBMCs supplied cDNA or gDNA.

Original data processing: Counts of nucleated cells, estimated from reference gene primer amplification, were obtained. Assay used: immunoSEQ multiplex PCR; TCRdb lists only in-frame clones, some missing. V and J calls plus clone size are reproduced from that table; the DNA served to infer D and trimming. The sample lists about 300,000 clones, approximately 85% occurring once. Germline V CDR1 and CDR2: SGHTA, FQGTGA. Trimming shortened V by 5 bases and J by 5 bases, and 15 bases separated the two germline ends. There are 14 residues in the CDR3. This chain connects TRBV7-3 to TRBJ1-2; weak D call: TRBD1 (6 bases). Sequencing was carried out using peripheral blood. The TCR comes from a human donor in a cohort sampled during active COVID-19. DNA for the CDR3: TGTGCCAGCAGCCTCACAGGGAGCGGTTATGGCTACACCTTC. Translating gives CASSLTGSGYGYTF.